The 11 T cell receptor beta chains below all came from one sample that was sequenced in a study of post-analysis software for immune sequencing data. Study-wide results and limits: Included in a set of roughly 5 TRBV segments more frequent in patients than controls were TRBV5-6, TRBV5-1 and TRBV20-1.

Unique molecular identifiers were present in the TCR beta cDNA libraries. From the PCR reads, TCRdb called clonotypes with MiXCR, one entry per CDR3 protein. This sample has roughly 670,000 distinct CDR3 sequences, with 55% to 60% found just once. These TCRs' antigens remain unknown. The sequenced sample was blood. Receptors were obtained from a girl aged 2 to 9 with multiple sclerosis.

The sample holds a few counts of this clonotype. This chain uses TRBV7-9 with TRBJ2-5; unclear D gene. Germline-derived CDR1 and CDR2 are SEHNR and FQNEAQ (reference sequence). Between the trimmed V and J ends, which lost 2 bases and 4 bases, there was a span of 8 bases. The CDR3 is made up of 13 amino acids. CDR3 in DNA: TGTGCCAGCAGCTTACAGATCGGAGAGACCCAGTACTTC. Its translation: CASSLQIGETQYF.

The V gene is TRBV20-1, the J gene TRBJ2-1; 10 bases map to TRBD2. The CDR3 sequence is 16 residues long. With V trimmed by 3 bases and J by 1 base, 6 bases remained unmatched. CDR1 and CDR2 (germline): DFQATT, SNEGSKA (reference sequence). CDR3 region: CSASGLAGVSYNEQFF. The CDR3 nucleotides are TGCAGTGCTAGCGGCCTAGCGGGAGTGTCCTACAATGAGCAGTTCTTC.

The rearrangement joins TRBV3-1 to TRBJ2-5; 8 positions agree with TRBD2. Losses at the gene ends were 3 bases for V and 0 bases for J; bases not matched to a gene: 6. The CDR3 length is 16 residues. Germline assignment: CDR1 LGHDT and CDR2 YNNKEL (reference sequence). This chain's CDR3 is CASSHAGTRDQETQYF. The CDR3 DNA follows: TGTGCCAGCAGCCACGCCGGGACTAGGGACCAAGAGACCCAGTACTTC.

The CDR3, as DNA: TGTGCCAGCAGCCCCGGGGGGGGCAAGGATACGCAGTATTTT. Translation: CASSPGGGKDTQYF. The chain employs TRBV7-3 and TRBJ2-3, with 8 bases identical to TRBD2. This CDR3 spans 14 amino acids. Trimming at V came to 5 bases and at J to 6 bases, leaving 7 bases not matched to a gene. Germline V lookup: CDR1 SGHTA, CDR2 FQGTGA.

The chain has TRBV2 and TRBJ1-2, with D possibly TRBD1 on 6 matching bases. The germline gives CDR1 SNHLY, CDR2 FYNNEI. CDR3 length equals 13 residues. The ends were cut back, 3 bases at V and 8 bases at J, with 13 bases in the middle. The DNA of the CDR3 is TGTGCCAGCAGTGAGGGGCAGGGGCGAGGCTACACCTTC. Amino acid sequence: CASSEGQGRGYTF.

This clonotype was observed once. The chain couples TRBV9 to TRBJ1-1, with D tentatively TRBD1 (6 bases). The germline gives CDR1 SGDLS, CDR2 YYNGEE. The CDR3 runs 14 residues. Trimming removed 0 bases from V and 0 bases from J, with 6 bases in between. The CDR3 DNA sequence: TGTGCCAGCAGCGTAGGGACAGTGAACACTGAAGCTTTCTTT. Encoded protein: CASSVGTVNTEAFF. Combining the CDR3 with reference TRBV9 and TRBJ1-1 gives the whole variable domain DSGVTQTPKHLITATGQRVTLRCSPRSGDLSVYWYQQSLDQGLQFLIQYYNGEERAKGNILERFSAQQFPDLHSELNLSSLELGDSALYFCASSVGTVNTEAFFGQGTRLTVV.

There are a few counts of this clonotype. V is TRBV5-5 and J is TRBJ2-7, with a possible D match to TRBD2 (6 bases). Germline CDR1 and CDR2: SGHKS and YYEKEE (reference sequence). CDR3 length equals 17 residues. Trimming took off 1 base at V and 1 base at J, with 18 bases between the two ends. This chain's CDR3 is CASSLWGGRAGSYEQYF. The CDR3 coding sequence is TGTGCCAGCAGCTTGTGGGGAGGTAGAGCGGGTTCCTACGAGCAGTACTTC.

The chain links TRBV10-3 to TRBJ1-5; weak D call: TRBD1 (6 bases). Germline V gene lookup returns CDR1 ENHRY and CDR2 SYGVKD. Trimming removed 10 bases at V and 4 bases at J, with 17 bases between. The CDR3 is made up of 14 amino acids. The CDR3 region is CATNNRANNQPQHF. The CDR3 DNA reads TGTGCCACCAACAACAGGGCGAATAATCAGCCCCAGCATTTT.

The chain couples TRBV4-1 to TRBJ2-7; 7 bases align to TRBD2. Germline V gene sequence: CDR1 MGHRA, CDR2 YSYEKL. The CDR3 contains 17 residues. V trimming: 1 base; J trimming: 4 bases; junction bases outside the gene matches: 13. The CDR3: CASSQVRGLAEGYEQYF. DNA of the CDR3: TGCGCCAGCAGCCAAGTGCGAGGGCTAGCGGAGGGGTACGAGCAGTACTTC.

The V gene is TRBV5-1, the J gene TRBJ2-7, with 10 positions matching TRBD2. The V gene's germline CDR1 is SGHRS and CDR2 YFSETQ. The V gene end was trimmed by 2 bases and the J gene end by 5 bases; junction bases not matched to a gene: 7. The CDR3 spans 15 residues. The CDR3 region has the DNA TGCGCCAGCAGCTTTTGGCTAGCGGGAGAGGACGAGCAGTACTTC. Translating it yields CASSFWLAGEDEQYF.

CDR3 protein: CASSPLLAVLFEEQYF. The CDR3 nucleotides are TGTGCCAGCAGCCCGCTCCTAGCCGTTCTCTTCGAGGAGCAGTACTTC. J is TRBJ2-7 and V is TRBV11-2; tentative D call: TRBD2 (5 bases). V lost 5 bases, J lost 7 bases, and 24 bases lay in between. Germline V CDR1 and CDR2: SGHAT, FQNNGV. The length of the CDR3 is 16 residues.